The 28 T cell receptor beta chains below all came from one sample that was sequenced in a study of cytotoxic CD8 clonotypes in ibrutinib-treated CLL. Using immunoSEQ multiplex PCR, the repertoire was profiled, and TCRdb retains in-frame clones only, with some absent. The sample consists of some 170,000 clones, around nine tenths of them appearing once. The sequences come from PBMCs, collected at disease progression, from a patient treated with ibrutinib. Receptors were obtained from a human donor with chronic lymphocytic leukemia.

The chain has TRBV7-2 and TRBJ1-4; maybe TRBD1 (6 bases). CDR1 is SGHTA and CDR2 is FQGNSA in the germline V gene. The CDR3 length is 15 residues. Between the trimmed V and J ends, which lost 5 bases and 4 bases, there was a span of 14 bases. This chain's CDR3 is CASSPLGHSNEKLFF. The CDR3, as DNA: TGTGCCAGCAGCCCCTTGGGACACAGTAATGAAAAACTGTTTTTT.

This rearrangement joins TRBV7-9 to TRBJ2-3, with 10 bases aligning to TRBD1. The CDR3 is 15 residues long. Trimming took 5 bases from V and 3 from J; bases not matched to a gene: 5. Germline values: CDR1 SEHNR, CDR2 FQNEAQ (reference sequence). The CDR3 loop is CASSDRDRGTDTQYF. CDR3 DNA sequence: TGTGCCAGCAGCGACCGGGACAGGGGTACAGATACGCAGTATTTT.

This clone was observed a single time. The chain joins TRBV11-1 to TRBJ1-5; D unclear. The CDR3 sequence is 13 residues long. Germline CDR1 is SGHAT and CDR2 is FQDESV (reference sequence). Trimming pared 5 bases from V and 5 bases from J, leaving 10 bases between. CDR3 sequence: CASSQRIDQPQHF. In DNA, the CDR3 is TGTGCCAGCAGCCAGAGAATTGATCAGCCCCAGCATTTT. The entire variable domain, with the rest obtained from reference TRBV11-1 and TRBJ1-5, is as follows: EAEVAQSPRYKITEKSQAVAFWCDPISGHATLYWYRQILGQGPELLVQFQDESVVDDSQLPKDRFSAERLKGVDSTLKIQPAELGDSAMYLCASSQRIDQPQHFGDGTRLSIL.

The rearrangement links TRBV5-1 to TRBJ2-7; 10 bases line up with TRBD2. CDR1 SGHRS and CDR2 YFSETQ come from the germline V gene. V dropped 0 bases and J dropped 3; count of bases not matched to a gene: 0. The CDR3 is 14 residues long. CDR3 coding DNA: TGCGCCAGCAGCTTGGTAGCGGGAGGCTACGAGCAGTACTTC. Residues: CASSLVAGGYEQYF. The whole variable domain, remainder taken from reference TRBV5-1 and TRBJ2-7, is KAGVTQTPRYLIKTRGQQVTLSCSPISGHRSVSWYQQTPGQGLQFLFEYFSETQRNKGNFPGRFSGRQFSNSRSEMNVSTLELGDSALYLCASSLVAGGYEQYFGPGTRLTVT.

The chain's CDR3 is CATSRAGAGAKGYTF. The CDR3 nucleotides are TGTGCCACCAGCAGAGCTGGGGCAGGGGCGAAAGGCTACACCTTC. V and J are TRBV15 and TRBJ1-2; tentative D call: TRBD1 (6 bases). With 1 base removed from V and 8 bases from J, the gap between germline ends came to 17 bases. CDR1 LNHNV and CDR2 YYDKDF come from the germline V gene (reference sequence). CDR3 length: 15 residues.

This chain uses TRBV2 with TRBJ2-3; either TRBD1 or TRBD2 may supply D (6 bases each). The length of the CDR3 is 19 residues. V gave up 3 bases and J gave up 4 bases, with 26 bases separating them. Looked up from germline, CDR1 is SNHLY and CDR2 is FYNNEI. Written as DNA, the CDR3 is TGTGCCAGCAGTGATAATTGGGCCGCGCGGAGGGGGACGGCAGATACGCAGTATTTT. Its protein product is CASSDNWAARRGTADTQYF.

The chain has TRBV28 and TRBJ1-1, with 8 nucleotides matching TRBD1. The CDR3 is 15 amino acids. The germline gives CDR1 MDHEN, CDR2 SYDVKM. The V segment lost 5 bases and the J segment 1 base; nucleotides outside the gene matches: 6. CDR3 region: CASSTGGSGNTEAFF. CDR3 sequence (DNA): TGTGCCAGCAGTACAGGGGGGAGTGGGAACACTGAAGCTTTCTTT.

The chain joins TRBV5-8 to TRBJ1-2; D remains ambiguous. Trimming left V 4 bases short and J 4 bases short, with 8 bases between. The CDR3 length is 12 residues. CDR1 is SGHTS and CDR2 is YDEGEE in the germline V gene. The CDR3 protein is CASSGVGYGYTF. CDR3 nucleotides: TGTGCCAGCAGCGGAGTCGGCTATGGCTACACCTTC.

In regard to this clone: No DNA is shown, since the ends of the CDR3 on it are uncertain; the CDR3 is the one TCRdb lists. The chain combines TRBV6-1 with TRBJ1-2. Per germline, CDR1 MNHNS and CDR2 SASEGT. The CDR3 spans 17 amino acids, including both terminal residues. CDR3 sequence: CASSGTATITMATPSTF.

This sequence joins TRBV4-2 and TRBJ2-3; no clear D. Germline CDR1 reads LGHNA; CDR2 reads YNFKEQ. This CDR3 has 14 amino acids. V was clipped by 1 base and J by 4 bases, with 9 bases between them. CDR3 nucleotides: TGTGCCAGCAGCCAAGGGGCGTCCGCAGATACGCAGTATTTT. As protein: CASSQGASADTQYF.

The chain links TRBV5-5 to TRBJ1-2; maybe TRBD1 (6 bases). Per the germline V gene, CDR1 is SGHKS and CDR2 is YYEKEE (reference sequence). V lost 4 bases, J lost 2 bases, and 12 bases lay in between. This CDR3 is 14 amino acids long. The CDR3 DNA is TGTGCCAGCAGCCTGGGTCAGGGGAACTATGGCTACACCTTC. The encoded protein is CASSLGQGNYGYTF.

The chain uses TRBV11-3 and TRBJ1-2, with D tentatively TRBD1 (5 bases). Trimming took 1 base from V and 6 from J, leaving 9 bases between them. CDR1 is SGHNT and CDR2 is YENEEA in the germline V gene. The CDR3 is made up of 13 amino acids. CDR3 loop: CASSLARDHGYTF. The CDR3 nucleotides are TGTGCCAGCAGCTTAGCCAGGGATCATGGCTACACCTTC.

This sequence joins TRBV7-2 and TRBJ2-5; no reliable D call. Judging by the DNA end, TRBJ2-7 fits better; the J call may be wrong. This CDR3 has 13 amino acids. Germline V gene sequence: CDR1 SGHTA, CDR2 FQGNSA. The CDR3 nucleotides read TGTGCCAGCAGCCCCCCCGGATCCTACGAGCAGTACTTC. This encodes CASSPPGSYEQYF.

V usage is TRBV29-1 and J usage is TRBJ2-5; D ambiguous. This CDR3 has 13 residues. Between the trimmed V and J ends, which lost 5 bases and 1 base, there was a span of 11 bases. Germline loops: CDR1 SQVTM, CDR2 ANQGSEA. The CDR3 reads CSVTRTVQETQYF. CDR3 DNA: TGCAGCGTTACCCGGACGGTCCAAGAGACCCAGTACTTC. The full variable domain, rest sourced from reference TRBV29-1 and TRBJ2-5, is SAVISQKPSRDICQRGTSLTIQCQVDSQVTMMFWYRQQPGQSLTLIATANQGSEATYESGFVIDKFPISRPNLTFSTLTVSNMSPEDSSIYLCSVTRTVQETQYFGPGTRLLVL.

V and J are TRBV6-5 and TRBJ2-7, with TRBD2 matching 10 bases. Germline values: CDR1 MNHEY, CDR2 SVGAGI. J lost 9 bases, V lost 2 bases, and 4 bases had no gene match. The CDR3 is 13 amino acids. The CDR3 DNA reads TGTGCCAGCAGTTACGAGGCTAGCGGGGGGCAGTACTTC. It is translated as CASSYEASGGQYF.

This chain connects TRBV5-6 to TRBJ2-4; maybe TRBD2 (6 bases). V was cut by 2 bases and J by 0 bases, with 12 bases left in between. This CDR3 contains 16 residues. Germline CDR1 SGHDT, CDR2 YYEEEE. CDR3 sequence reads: CASSLAGLLAKNIQYF. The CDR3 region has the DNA TGTGCCAGCAGCTTAGCCGGACTATTAGCCAAAAACATTCAGTACTTC. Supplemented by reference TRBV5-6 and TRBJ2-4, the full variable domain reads DAGVTQSPTHLIKTRGQQVTLRCSPKSGHDTVSWYQQALGQGPQFIFQYYEEEERQRGNFPDRFSGHQFPNYSSELNVNALLLGDSALYLCASSLAGLLAKNIQYFGAGTRLSVL.

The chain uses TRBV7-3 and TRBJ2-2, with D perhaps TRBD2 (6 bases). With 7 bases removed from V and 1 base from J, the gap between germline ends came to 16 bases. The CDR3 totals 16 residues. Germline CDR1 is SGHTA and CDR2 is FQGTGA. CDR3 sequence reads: CASTNDEGGNTGELFF. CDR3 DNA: TGTGCCAGCACCAATGATGAGGGAGGGAACACCGGGGAGCTGTTTTTT.

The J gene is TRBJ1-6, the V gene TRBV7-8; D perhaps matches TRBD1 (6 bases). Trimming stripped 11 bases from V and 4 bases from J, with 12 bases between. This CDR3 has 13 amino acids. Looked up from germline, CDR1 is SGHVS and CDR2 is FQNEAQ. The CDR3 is CALGRGYNSPLHF. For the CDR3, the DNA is TGTGCCCTTGGAAGGGGGTATAATTCACCCCTCCACTTT.

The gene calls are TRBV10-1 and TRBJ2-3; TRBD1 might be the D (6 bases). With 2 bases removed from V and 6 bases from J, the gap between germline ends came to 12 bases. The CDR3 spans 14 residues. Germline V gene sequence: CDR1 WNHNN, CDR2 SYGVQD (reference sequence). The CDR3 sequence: CASSEHGGRDTQYF. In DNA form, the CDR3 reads TGCGCCAGCAGTGAGCATGGGGGCAGGGATACGCAGTATTTT.

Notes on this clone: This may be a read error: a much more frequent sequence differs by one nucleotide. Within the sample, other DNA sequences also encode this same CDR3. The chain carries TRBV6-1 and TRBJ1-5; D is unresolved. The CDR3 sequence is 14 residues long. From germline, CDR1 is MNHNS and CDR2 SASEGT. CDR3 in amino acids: CASSEGYSNQPQHF. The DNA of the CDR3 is TGTGCCAGCAGTGAAGGCTATAGCAACCAGCCCCAGCATTTT.

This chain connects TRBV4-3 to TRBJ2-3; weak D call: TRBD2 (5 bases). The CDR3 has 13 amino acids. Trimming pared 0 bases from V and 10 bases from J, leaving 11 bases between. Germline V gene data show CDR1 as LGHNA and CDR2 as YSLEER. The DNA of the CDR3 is TGCGCCAGCAGCCAAGACGGCGGGTTGGCGCAGTATTTT. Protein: CASSQDGGLAQYF.

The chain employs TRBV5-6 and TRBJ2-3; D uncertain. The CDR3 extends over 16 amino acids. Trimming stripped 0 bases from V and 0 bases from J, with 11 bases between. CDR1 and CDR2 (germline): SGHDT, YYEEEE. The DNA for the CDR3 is TGTGCCAGCAGCTTGGCGGTCGAACCTAGCACAGATACGCAGTATTTT. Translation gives CASSLAVEPSTDTQYF. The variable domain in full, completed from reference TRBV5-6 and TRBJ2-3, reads DAGVTQSPTHLIKTRGQQVTLRCSPKSGHDTVSWYQQALGQGPQFIFQYYEEEERQRGNFPDRFSGHQFPNYSSELNVNALLLGDSALYLCASSLAVEPSTDTQYFGPGTRLTVL.

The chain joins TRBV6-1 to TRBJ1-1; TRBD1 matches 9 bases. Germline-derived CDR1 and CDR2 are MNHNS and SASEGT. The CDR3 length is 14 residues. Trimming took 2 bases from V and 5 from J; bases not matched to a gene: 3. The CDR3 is CASSETDRGTEAFF. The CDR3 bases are TGTGCCAGCAGTGAAACGGACAGGGGTACTGAAGCTTTCTTT.

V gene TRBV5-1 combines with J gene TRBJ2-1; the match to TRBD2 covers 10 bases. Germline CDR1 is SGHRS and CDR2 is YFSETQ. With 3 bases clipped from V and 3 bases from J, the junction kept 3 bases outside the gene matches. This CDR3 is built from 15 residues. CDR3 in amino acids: CASSSGTSVYNEQFF. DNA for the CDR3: TGCGCCAGCAGCTCCGGGACTAGCGTCTACAATGAGCAGTTCTTC.

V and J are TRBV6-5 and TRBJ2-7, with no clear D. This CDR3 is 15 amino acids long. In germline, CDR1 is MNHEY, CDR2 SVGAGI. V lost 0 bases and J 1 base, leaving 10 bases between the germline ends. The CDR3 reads CASSYSTVESYEQYF. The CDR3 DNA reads TGTGCCAGCAGTTACTCGACCGTTGAGTCCTACGAGCAGTACTTC.

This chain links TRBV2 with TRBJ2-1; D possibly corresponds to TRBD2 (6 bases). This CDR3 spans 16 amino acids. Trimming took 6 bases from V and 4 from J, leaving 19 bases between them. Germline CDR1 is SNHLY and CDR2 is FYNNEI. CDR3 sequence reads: CASREIGERAYNEQFF. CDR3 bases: TGTGCCAGCAGAGAAATCGGCGAGCGGGCGTACAATGAGCAGTTCTTC.

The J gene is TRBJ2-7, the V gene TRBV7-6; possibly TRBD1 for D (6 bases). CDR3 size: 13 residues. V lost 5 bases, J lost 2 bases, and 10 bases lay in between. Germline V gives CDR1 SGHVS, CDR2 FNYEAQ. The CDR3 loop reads CASSPTGTYEQYF. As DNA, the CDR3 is TGTGCCAGCAGCCCGACAGGAACCTACGAGCAGTACTTC.

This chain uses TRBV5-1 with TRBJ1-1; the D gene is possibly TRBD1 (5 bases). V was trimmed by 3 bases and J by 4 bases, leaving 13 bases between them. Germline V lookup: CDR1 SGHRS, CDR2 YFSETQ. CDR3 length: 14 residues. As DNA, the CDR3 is TGCGCCAGCAGCTACGACGACAGTGTCACTGAAGCTTTCTTT. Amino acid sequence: CASSYDDSVTEAFF.